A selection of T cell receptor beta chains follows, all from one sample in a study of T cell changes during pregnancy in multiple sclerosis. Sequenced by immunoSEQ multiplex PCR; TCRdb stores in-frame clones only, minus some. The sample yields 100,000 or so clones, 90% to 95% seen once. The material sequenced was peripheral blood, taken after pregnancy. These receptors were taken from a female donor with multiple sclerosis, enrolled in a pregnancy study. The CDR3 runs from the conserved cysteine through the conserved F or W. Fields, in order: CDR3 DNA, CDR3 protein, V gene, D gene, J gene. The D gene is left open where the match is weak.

CDR3nt: TGTGCCAGCAACTTGGGACTAGCGGGAGTGATCGAGCAGTACTTC
CDR3aa: CASNLGLAGVIEQYF
v_gene: TRBV7-2
d_gene: TRBD2
j_gene: TRBJ2-7

CDR3nt: TGTGCCACCAGCAGAGCCGATGTAGGTAGCCTTCCCCAAGAGACCCAGTACTTC
CDR3aa: CATSRADVGSLPQETQYF
v_gene: TRBV15
d_gene: NA
j_gene: TRBJ2-5

CDR3nt: TGTGCCAGCAGTTCGCCGGGACTAGCTCTCCAAGTTACGCAGTATTTT
CDR3aa: CASSSPGLALQVTQYF
v_gene: TRBV28
d_gene: TRBD2
j_gene: TRBJ2-3

CDR3nt: TGTGCCAGCAGCCCGCCGGAAGGGGAGGATGGAAAACTGTTTTTT
CDR3aa: CASSPPEGEDGKLFF
v_gene: TRBV7-9
d_gene: NA
j_gene: TRBJ1-4

CDR3nt: TGCGCCAGCAGCTTGGGGAGGCTTCCCAACTCCTACAATGAGCAGTTCTTC
CDR3aa: CASSLGRLPNSYNEQFF
v_gene: TRBV5-1
d_gene: NA
j_gene: TRBJ2-1

CDR3nt: TGTGCCAGCAGCTTTACACAGGGAAACGAGCAGTACTTC
CDR3aa: CASSFTQGNEQYF
v_gene: TRBV7-8
d_gene: NA
j_gene: TRBJ2-7

CDR3nt: TGTGCCAGCAGCCCCAGGGACAGTCAAGAGACCCAGTACTTC
CDR3aa: CASSPRDSQETQYF
v_gene: TRBV5-4
d_gene: TRBD1
j_gene: TRBJ2-5

CDR3nt: TGTGCCAGCAGTCCGAACATGAACACTGAAGCTTTCTTT
CDR3aa: CASSPNMNTEAFF
v_gene: TRBV27
d_gene: NA
j_gene: TRBJ1-1

CDR3nt: TGTGCCAGCAGTAGGGGTCGGGATACGCAGTATTTT
CDR3aa: CASSRGRDTQYF
v_gene: TRBV27
d_gene: NA
j_gene: TRBJ2-3

CDR3nt: TGTGCCAGCAGTACCTCAGGGAGGCCGGCCAAAAACATTCAGTACTTC
CDR3aa: CASSTSGRPAKNIQYF
v_gene: TRBV6-6
d_gene: NA
j_gene: TRBJ2-4

CDR3nt: TGTGCCAGCAGCGGACTAGAGAACACCATATATTTT
CDR3aa: CASSGLENTIYF
v_gene: TRBV9
d_gene: NA
j_gene: TRBJ1-3

CDR3nt: TGTGCCAGTAGTACCGGGTCACTAGCGGGAGGTACCGGGGAGCTGTTTTTT
CDR3aa: CASSTGSLAGGTGELFF
v_gene: TRBV19
d_gene: TRBD2
j_gene: TRBJ2-2